The rows below give T cell receptor beta chains drawn from one sample of a study of Graves' ophthalmopathy and Graves' hyperthyroidism. TCRdb redid the calling of the multiplex PCR reads with MiXCR, one entry per CDR3 protein. The sample records hundreds of thousands of distinct CDR3 sequences, 22% being singletons. The specimen sequenced was peripheral blood. The receptor source for this set is a woman aged 18-30 years with stable Graves' hyperthyroidism. Some clones in this sample may be carry-over from other donors' samples. Each CDR3 is given with its conserved first and last residue. Each record gives: J gene, D gene, clone size, CDR3 length, V gene, CDR3 DNA, CDR3 protein. A D gene is named only where the DNA matches it firmly. Where a row states a size, it is once, few, many or the class of an expanded clone; other rows omit it.

TRBJ1-2 | - | many | 14 | TRBV27 | TGTGCCAGCAGCCCACGGGCAGACTCCTATGGCTACACCTTC | CASSPRADSYGYTF
TRBJ1-3 | - | many | 13 | TRBV2 | TGTGCCAGCAATCAGGGAAGTGGAAACACCATATATTTT | CASNQGSGNTIYF
TRBJ2-7 | - | - | 13 | TRBV27 | TGTGCCAGCAGTTTATCCGGTTCCCACGAGCAGTACTTC | CASSLSGSHEQYF
TRBJ1-2 | - | few | 13 | TRBV28 | TGTGCCAGCAGTTTCGGGCAGGCCCCCCGCTACACCTTC | CASSFGQAPRYTF
TRBJ2-7 | TRBD2 | - | 14 | TRBV20-1 | TGCAGTGCTAGGCCAGCGGGAGGAAGTTACGAGCAGTACTTC | CSARPAGGSYEQYF
TRBJ2-5 | - | few | 14 | TRBV12-3/TRBV12-4 | TGTGCCAGCAGCGCCAAGGTGGGGCGAGAGACCCAGTACTTC | CASSAKVGRETQYF
TRBJ1-1 | - | many | 14 | TRBV6-5 | TGTGCCAGCAGTTCCAGTTCTGACAGGACTGAAGCTTTCTTT | CASSSSSDRTEAFF
TRBJ2-2 | - | many | 14 | TRBV2 | TGTGCCAGCAGGTTGGACACTAGCACCGGGGAGCTGTTTTTT | CASRLDTSTGELFF
TRBJ1-2 | TRBD1 | many | 14 | TRBV12-3/TRBV12-4 | TGTGCCAGCAGTTCATCAGGGGGGGGCTATGGCTACACCTTC | CASSSSGGGYGYTF
TRBJ2-7 | - | many | 14 | TRBV7-2 | TGTGCCAGCAGCTTAGGTAGCATTATCTACGAGCAGTACTTC | CASSLGSIIYEQYF
TRBJ1-1 | - | many | 14 | TRBV10-3 | TGTGCCATCAGGAAAGGGTCGGAGAACACTGAAGCTTTCTTT | CAIRKGSENTEAFF
TRBJ1-2 | TRBD1 | many | 16 | TRBV15 | TGTGCCACCAGCAAAGAAATTCTACAGGGGAGGGAGTACTACACCTTC | CATSKEILQGREYYTF
TRBJ2-2 | TRBD2 | - | 14 | TRBV2 | TGTGCCAGCTCCGGGAGGGCTGGGACCGGGGAGCTGTTTTTT | CASSGRAGTGELFF
TRBJ2-4 | - | many | 16 | TRBV20-1 | TGCAGTGCTAGTTATGGGAGTCTTAGGGGCAAAAACATTCAGTACTTC | CSASYGSLRGKNIQYF
TRBJ2-5 | TRBD2 | - | 16 | TRBV27 | TGTGCCAGCAGTCCCACCGGGACTAGAGGCCAAGAGACCCAGTACTTC | CASSPTGTRGQETQYF
TRBJ1-2 | - | few | 12 | TRBV25-1 | TGTGCCAGCAGAGGGGCTCTCTATGGCTACACCTTC | CASRGALYGYTF
TRBJ1-6 | - | few | 16 | TRBV20-1 | TGCAGTGCTAGTCCCGACGGGAGCTCCTATAATTCACCCCTCCACTTT | CSASPDGSSYNSPLHF
TRBJ2-5 | TRBD1 | - | 17 | TRBV3-1 | TGTGCCAGCAGCACCCTTCTCGCAGGGGGCCTTGGAGAGACCCAGTACTTC | CASSTLLAGGLGETQYF